A selection of T cell receptor beta chains follows, all from one sample in a study of Ad26.COV2.S vaccination and SARS-CoV-2 variants. Data came from immunoSEQ multiplex PCR; TCRdb stores just in-frame clones and leaves some out. The sample holds 300,000 to 500,000 clones, about nine tenths seen once. Sequencing used peripheral blood, obtained in a trial of Ad26.COV2.S vaccine versus placebo. The receptors come from a person aged 18-60 years who received the Ad26.COV2.S COVID-19 vaccine or a placebo. Each CDR3 is given with its conserved first and last residue. The D gene is left open where the match is weak. Rows give clone size only sometimes, using once, few, many, or a class for an expanded clone.

d_gene: .; v_gene: TRBV5-1; abundance: once; j_gene: TRBJ1-3; len: 14; CDR3aa: CASSLGGVGNTIYF; CDR3nt: TGCGCCAGCAGCTTAGGTGGGGTCGGAAACACCATATATTTT
d_gene: .; v_gene: TRBV6-2/TRBV6-3; abundance: .; j_gene: TRBJ1-1; len: 13; CDR3aa: CASSPGAFTEAFF; CDR3nt: TGTGCCAGCAGCCCTGGGGCGTTCACTGAAGCTTTCTTT
d_gene: TRBD1; v_gene: TRBV5-1; abundance: once; j_gene: TRBJ1-2; len: 14; CDR3aa: CASSLDTGAYGYTF; CDR3nt: TGCGCCAGCAGCTTGGACACAGGGGCATATGGCTACACCTTC
d_gene: .; v_gene: TRBV18; abundance: .; j_gene: TRBJ1-2; len: 12; CDR3aa: CASSPQVGRYTF; CDR3nt: TGTGCCAGCTCACCCCAGGTTGGGCGCTACACCTTC
d_gene: .; v_gene: TRBV19; abundance: .; j_gene: TRBJ1-5; len: 12; CDR3aa: CASSSVWVNRHF; CDR3nt: TGTGCCAGTAGTTCGGTTTGGGTAAATAGGCATTTT
d_gene: .; v_gene: TRBV25-1; abundance: .; j_gene: TRBJ1-4; len: 15; CDR3aa: CASSDYRATNEKLFF; CDR3nt: TGTGCCAGCAGTGATTACAGGGCAACTAATGAAAAACTGTTTTTT
d_gene: .; v_gene: TRBV7-2; abundance: .; j_gene: TRBJ1-1; len: 15; CDR3aa: CASSLDHGSNTEAFF; CDR3nt: TGTGCCAGCAGCTTAGATCATGGGTCGAACACTGAAGCTTTCTTT
d_gene: TRBD1; v_gene: TRBV3-1/TRBV3-2; abundance: .; j_gene: TRBJ2-7; len: 14; CDR3aa: CASSPLGGPYEQYF; CDR3nt: TGTGCCAGCAGCCCATTAGGGGGCCCCTACGAGCAGTACTTC
d_gene: .; v_gene: TRBV15; abundance: .; j_gene: TRBJ1-1; len: 15; CDR3aa: CATRQERGSNTEAFF; CDR3nt: TGTGCCACCAGGCAAGAACGAGGGTCGAACACTGAAGCTTTCTTT
d_gene: .; v_gene: TRBV19; abundance: .; j_gene: TRBJ2-2; len: 14; CDR3aa: CASRGTGQTGELFF; CDR3nt: TGTGCCAGTAGGGGAACAGGGCAGACCGGGGAGCTGTTTTTT
d_gene: TRBD2; v_gene: TRBV20-1; abundance: .; j_gene: TRBJ2-3; len: 11; CDR3aa: CSARLAGEQYF; CDR3nt: TGCAGTGCTAGACTAGCGGGGGAGCAGTATTTT
d_gene: .; v_gene: TRBV5-8; abundance: .; j_gene: TRBJ1-6; len: 15; CDR3aa: CASSLWAGGDSPLHF; CDR3nt: TGTGCCAGCAGCTTGTGGGCCGGGGGCGATTCACCCCTCCACTTT
d_gene: .; v_gene: TRBV19; abundance: .; j_gene: TRBJ1-4; len: 16; CDR3aa: CASSVVEPATNEKLFF; CDR3nt: TGTGCCAGTAGCGTTGTGGAGCCGGCAACTAATGAAAAACTGTTTTTT
d_gene: .; v_gene: TRBV3-1/TRBV3-2; abundance: .; j_gene: TRBJ2-7; len: 12; CDR3aa: CASSLQVGEQYF; CDR3nt: TGTGCCAGCAGCCTACAGGTCGGGGAGCAGTACTTC
d_gene: .; v_gene: TRBV4-3; abundance: .; j_gene: TRBJ1-1; len: 14; CDR3aa: CASSQETENTEAFF; CDR3nt: TGCGCCAGCAGCCAAGAGACGGAGAACACTGAAGCTTTCTTT
d_gene: .; v_gene: TRBV7-9; abundance: .; j_gene: TRBJ1-5; len: 12; CDR3aa: CASSLGGAPQHF; CDR3nt: TGTGCCAGCAGCTTAGGGGGCGCGCCCCAGCATTTT
d_gene: .; v_gene: TRBV9; abundance: .; j_gene: TRBJ2-3; len: 12; CDR3aa: CASSVVGDTQYF; CDR3nt: TGTGCCAGCAGCGTAGTCGGAGATACGCAGTATTTT
d_gene: .; v_gene: TRBV5-4; abundance: .; j_gene: TRBJ2-5; len: 15; CDR3aa: CASSRTRGRTKTQYF; CDR3nt: TGTGCCAGCAGCAGGACCCGGGGGCGCACGAAGACCCAGTACTTC
d_gene: .; v_gene: TRBV2; abundance: few; j_gene: TRBJ2-2; len: 13; CDR3aa: CASSEGFTGELFF; CDR3nt: TGTGCCAGCAGTGAGGGGTTCACCGGGGAGCTGTTTTTT
d_gene: .; v_gene: TRBV6-5; abundance: .; j_gene: TRBJ1-1; len: 14; CDR3aa: CASSYSREKLEAFF; CDR3nt: TGTGCCAGCAGTTACTCCCGGGAGAAACTTGAAGCTTTCTTT
d_gene: .; v_gene: TRBV7-2; abundance: .; j_gene: TRBJ1-1; len: 15; CDR3aa: CASSLNGARGTEAFF; CDR3nt: TGTGCCAGCAGCTTAAATGGGGCACGGGGGACTGAAGCTTTCTTT
d_gene: .; v_gene: TRBV6-2/TRBV6-3; abundance: few; j_gene: TRBJ2-1; len: 16; CDR3aa: CASSHTGVNSYNEQFF; CDR3nt: TGTGCCAGCAGCCACACGGGGGTGAACTCCTACAATGAGCAGTTCTTC
d_gene: TRBD2; v_gene: TRBV19; abundance: .; j_gene: TRBJ2-2; len: 17; CDR3aa: CASSMFSGGSWPGELFF; CDR3nt: TGTGCCAGTAGTATGTTTAGCGGGGGGTCCTGGCCCGGGGAGCTGTTTTTT
d_gene: .; v_gene: TRBV20-1; abundance: .; j_gene: TRBJ1-2; len: 11; CDR3aa: CSANREEGYTF; CDR3nt: TGCAGTGCGAACAGGGAGGAGGGCTACACCTTC
d_gene: .; v_gene: TRBV5-4; abundance: .; j_gene: TRBJ2-4; len: 14; CDR3aa: CASSLTGLGNIQYF; CDR3nt: TGTGCCAGCAGCTTGACAGGGCTCGGAAACATTCAGTACTTC
d_gene: TRBD2; v_gene: TRBV27; abundance: .; j_gene: TRBJ2-1; len: 15; CDR3aa: CASSLSGGPYNEQFF; CDR3nt: TGTGCCAGCAGTCTGAGCGGGGGGCCTTACAATGAGCAGTTCTTC
d_gene: TRBD1; v_gene: TRBV10-1; abundance: .; j_gene: TRBJ2-5; len: 15; CDR3aa: CASSAGTGVVETQYF; CDR3nt: TGCGCCAGCAGCGCCGGGACAGGGGTTGTGGAGACCCAGTACTTC
d_gene: TRBD1; v_gene: TRBV10-3; abundance: .; j_gene: TRBJ1-2; len: 12; CDR3aa: CAISGTVQGYTF; CDR3nt: TGTGCCATCAGCGGGACAGTCCAAGGCTACACCTTC
d_gene: .; v_gene: TRBV9; abundance: .; j_gene: TRBJ2-2; len: 12; CDR3aa: CASSVPTGELFF; CDR3nt: TGTGCCAGCAGCGTACCCACCGGGGAGCTGTTTTTT
d_gene: .; v_gene: TRBV30; abundance: .; j_gene: TRBJ1-2; len: 14; CDR3aa: CAWRTIRGSGGYTF; CDR3nt: TGTGCCTGGAGAACTATTCGGGGGAGCGGGGGCTACACCTTC
d_gene: .; v_gene: TRBV20-1; abundance: once; j_gene: TRBJ2-7; len: 10; CDR3aa: CSARGYEQYF; CDR3nt: TGCAGTGCTAGAGGGTACGAGCAGTACTTC